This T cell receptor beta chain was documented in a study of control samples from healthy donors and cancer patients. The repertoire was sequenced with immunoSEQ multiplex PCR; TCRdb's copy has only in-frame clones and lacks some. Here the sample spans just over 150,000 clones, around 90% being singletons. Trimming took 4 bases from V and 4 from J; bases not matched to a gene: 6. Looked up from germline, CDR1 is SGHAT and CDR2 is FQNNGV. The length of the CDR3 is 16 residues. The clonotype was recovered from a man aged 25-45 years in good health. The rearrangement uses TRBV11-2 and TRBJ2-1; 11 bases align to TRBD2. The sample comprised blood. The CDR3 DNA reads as TGTGCCAGCAGCTCGCCGGGACTAGCGGAATACAATGAGCAGTTCTTC. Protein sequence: CASSSPGLAEYNEQFF.